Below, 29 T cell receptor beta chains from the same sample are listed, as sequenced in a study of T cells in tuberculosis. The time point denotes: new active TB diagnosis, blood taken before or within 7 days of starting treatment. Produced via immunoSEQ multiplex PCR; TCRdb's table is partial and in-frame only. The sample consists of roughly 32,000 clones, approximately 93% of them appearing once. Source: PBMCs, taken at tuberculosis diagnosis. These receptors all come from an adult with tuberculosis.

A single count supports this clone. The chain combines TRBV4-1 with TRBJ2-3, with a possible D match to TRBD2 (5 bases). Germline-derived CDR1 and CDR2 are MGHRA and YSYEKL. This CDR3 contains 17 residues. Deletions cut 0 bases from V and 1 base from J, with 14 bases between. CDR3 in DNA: TGCGCCAGCAGCCAAGATCCGGCTAGCCGTGGCACAGATACGCAGTATTTT. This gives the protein CASSQDPASRGTDTQYF.

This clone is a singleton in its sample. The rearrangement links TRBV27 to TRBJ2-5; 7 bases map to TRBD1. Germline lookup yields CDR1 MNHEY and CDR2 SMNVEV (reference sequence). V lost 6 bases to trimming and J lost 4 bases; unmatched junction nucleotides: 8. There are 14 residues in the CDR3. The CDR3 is CASSRRGSGETQYF. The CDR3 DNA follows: TGTGCCAGCAGCCGCAGGGGGTCGGGAGAGACCCAGTACTTC.

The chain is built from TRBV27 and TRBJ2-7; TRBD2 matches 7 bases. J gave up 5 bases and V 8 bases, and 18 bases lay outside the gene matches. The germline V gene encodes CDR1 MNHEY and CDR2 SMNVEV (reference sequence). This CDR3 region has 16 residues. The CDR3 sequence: CASALSKGRVANEQYF. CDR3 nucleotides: TGTGCCAGCGCCCTGTCGAAAGGGAGGGTTGCGAACGAGCAGTACTTC.

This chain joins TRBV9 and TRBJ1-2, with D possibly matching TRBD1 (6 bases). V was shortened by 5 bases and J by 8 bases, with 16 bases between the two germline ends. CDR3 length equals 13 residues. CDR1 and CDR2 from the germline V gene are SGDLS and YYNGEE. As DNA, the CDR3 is TGTGCCAGCAGGCAGGACAGAGTTGGCGGCTACACCTTC. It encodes CASRQDRVGGYTF.

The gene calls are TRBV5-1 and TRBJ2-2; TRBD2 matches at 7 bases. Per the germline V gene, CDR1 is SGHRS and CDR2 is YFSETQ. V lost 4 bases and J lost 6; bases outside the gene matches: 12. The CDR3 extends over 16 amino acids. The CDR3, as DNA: TGCGCCAGCAGCCCCTTTTATGGGGCGGGGGCCGGGGAGCTGTTTTTT. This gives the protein CASSPFYGAGAGELFF.

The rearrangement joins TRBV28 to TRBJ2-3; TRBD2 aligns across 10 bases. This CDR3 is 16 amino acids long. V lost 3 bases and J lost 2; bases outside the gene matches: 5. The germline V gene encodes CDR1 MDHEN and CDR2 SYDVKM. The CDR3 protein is CASSFSLAGVTDTQYF. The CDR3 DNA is TGTGCCAGCAGTTTCTCCCTAGCGGGAGTCACAGATACGCAGTATTTT.

In DNA, the CDR3 is TGTGCCAGCAACCAGCGGGGTAGCTCCTACAATGAGCAGTTCTTC. It translates to CASNQRGSSYNEQFF. The rearrangement joins TRBV27 to TRBJ2-1; TRBD2 matches 7 bases. This CDR3 is built from 15 residues. J lost 0 bases, V lost 7 bases, and 6 bases had no gene match. Germline V lookup: CDR1 MNHEY, CDR2 SMNVEV (reference sequence).

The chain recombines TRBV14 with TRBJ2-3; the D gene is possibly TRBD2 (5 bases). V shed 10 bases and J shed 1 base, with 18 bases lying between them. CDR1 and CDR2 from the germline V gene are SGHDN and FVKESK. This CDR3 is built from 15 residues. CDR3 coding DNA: TGTGCCACCAAACCCCTCGGAGGTGGCACAGATACGCAGTATTTT. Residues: CATKPLGGGTDTQYF.

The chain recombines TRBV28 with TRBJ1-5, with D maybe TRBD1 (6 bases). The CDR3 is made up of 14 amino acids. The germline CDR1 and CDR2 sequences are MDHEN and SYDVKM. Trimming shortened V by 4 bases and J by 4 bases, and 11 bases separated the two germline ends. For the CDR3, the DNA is TGTGCCAGCAGTTCCGGGACAAGAAATCAGCCCCAGCATTTT. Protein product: CASSSGTRNQPQHF.

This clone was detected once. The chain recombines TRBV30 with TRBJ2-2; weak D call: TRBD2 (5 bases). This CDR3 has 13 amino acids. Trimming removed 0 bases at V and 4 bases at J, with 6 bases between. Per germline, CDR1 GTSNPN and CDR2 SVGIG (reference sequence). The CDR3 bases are TGTGCCTGGAGTGTAGCGGTCACCGGGGAGCTGTTTTTT. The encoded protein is CAWSVAVTGELFF.

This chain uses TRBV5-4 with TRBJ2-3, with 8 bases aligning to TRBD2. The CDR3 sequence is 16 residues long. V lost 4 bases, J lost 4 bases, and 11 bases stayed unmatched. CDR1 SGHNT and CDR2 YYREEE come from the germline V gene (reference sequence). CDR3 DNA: TGTGCCAGCAGCCCTCGAAATAGCGGGAAACCAGATACGCAGTATTTT. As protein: CASSPRNSGKPDTQYF. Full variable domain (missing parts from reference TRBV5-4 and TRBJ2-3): ETGVTQSPTHLIKTRGQQVTLRCSSQSGHNTVSWYQQALGQGPQFIFQYYREEENGRGNFPPRFSGLQFPNYSSELNVNALELDDSALYLCASSPRNSGKPDTQYFGPGTRLTVL.

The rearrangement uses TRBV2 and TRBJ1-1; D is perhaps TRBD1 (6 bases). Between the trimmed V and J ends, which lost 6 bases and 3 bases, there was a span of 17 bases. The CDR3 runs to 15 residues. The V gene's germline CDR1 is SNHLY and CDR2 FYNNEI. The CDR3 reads CASRGRLGGDTEAFF. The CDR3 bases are TGTGCCAGCAGAGGTCGCTTAGGGGGGGACACTGAAGCTTTCTTT.

The chain's CDR3 is CASSRLAGGPDTQYF. CDR3 DNA: TGTGCCAGCAGTCGACTAGCGGGAGGGCCAGATACGCAGTATTTT. The V and J genes are TRBV6-4 and TRBJ2-3, with 14 positions matching TRBD2. The CDR3 is made up of 15 amino acids. Germline V gene data show CDR1 as MRHNA and CDR2 as SNTAGT. V was pared by 5 bases and J by 4 bases, with 2 bases of the junction left unmatched.

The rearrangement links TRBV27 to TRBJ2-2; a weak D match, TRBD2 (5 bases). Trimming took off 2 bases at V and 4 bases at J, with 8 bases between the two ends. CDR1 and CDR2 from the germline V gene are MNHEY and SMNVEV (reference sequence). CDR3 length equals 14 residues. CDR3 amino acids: CASSLRGATGELFF. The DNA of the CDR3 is TGTGCCAGCAGTTTACGGGGTGCCACCGGGGAGCTGTTTTTT.

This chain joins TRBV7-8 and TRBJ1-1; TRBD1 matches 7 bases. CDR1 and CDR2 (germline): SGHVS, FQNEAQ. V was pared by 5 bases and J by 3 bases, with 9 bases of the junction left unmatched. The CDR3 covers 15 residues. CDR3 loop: CASSLVRDSYTEAFF. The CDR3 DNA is TGTGCCAGCAGCCTCGTCCGGGACAGCTACACTGAAGCTTTCTTT.

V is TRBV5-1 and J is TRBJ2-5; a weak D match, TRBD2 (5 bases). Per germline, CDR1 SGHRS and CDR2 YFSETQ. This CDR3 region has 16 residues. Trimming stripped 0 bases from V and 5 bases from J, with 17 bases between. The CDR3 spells CASSLAGSGPPETQYF. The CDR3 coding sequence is TGCGCCAGCAGCTTGGCGGGGTCAGGACCGCCCGAGACCCAGTACTTC.

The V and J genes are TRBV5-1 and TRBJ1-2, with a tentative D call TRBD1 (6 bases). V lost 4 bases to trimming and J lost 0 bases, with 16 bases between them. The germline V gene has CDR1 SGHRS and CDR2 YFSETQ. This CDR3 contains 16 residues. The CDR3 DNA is TGCGCCAGCAGCCGGAACCCGGGACAAGCTAACTATGGCTACACCTTC. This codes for CASSRNPGQANYGYTF. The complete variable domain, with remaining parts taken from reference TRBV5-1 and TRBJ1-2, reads KAGVTQTPRYLIKTRGQQVTLSCSPISGHRSVSWYQQTPGQGLQFLFEYFSETQRNKGNFPGRFSGRQFSNSRSEMNVSTLELGDSALYLCASSRNPGQANYGYTFGSGTRLTVV.

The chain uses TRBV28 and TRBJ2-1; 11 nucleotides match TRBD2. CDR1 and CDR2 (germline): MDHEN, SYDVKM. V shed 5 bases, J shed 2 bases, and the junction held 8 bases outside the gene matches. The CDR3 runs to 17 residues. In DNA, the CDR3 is TGTGCCAGCAGTCTTGGATTACTAGCGGGAGCCTACAATGAGCAGTTCTTC. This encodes CASSLGLLAGAYNEQFF.

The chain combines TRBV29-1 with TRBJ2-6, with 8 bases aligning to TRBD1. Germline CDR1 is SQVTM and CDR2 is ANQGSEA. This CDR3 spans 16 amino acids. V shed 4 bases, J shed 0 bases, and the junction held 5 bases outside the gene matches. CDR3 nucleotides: TGCAGCGTTGCTTGGACAGGGAGCTCTGGGGCCAACGTCCTGACTTTC. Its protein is CSVAWTGSSGANVLTF. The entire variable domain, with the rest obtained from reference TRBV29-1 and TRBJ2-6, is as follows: SAVISQKPSRDICQRGTSLTIQCQVDSQVTMMFWYRQQPGQSLTLIATANQGSEATYESGFVIDKFPISRPNLTFSTLTVSNMSPEDSSIYLCSVAWTGSSGANVLTFGAGSRLTVL.

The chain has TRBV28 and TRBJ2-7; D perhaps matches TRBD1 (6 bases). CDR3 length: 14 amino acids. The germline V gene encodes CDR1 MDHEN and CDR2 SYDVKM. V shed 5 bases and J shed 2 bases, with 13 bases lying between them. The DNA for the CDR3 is TGTGCCAGCAGTCCACAGGGTTTTACCTACGAGCAGTACTTC. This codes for CASSPQGFTYEQYF.

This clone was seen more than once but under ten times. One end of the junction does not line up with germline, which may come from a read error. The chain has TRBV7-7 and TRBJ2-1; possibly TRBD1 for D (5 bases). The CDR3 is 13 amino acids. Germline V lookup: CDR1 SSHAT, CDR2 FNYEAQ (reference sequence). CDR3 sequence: CASSPRQNNEQFF. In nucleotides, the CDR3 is TGTGCTAGCAGCCCCAGACAGAACAATGAGCAGTTCTTC.

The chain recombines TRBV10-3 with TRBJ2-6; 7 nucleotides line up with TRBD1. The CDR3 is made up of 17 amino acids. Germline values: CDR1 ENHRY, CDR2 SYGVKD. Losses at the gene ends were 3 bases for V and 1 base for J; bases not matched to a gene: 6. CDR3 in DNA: TGTGCCATCAGTGATTGGGACAGAGCTTCTGGGGCCAACGTCCTGACTTTC. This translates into CAISDWDRASGANVLTF.

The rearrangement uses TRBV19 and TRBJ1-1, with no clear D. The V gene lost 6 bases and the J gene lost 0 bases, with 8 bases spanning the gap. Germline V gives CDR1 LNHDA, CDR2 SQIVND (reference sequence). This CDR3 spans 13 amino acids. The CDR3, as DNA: TGTGCCAGTAGAACAGAGTTGAACACTGAAGCTTTCTTT. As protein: CASRTELNTEAFF.

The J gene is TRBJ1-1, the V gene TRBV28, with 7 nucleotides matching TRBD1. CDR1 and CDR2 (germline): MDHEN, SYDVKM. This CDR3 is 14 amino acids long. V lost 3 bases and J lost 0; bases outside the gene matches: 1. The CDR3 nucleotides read TGTGCCAGCAGTTTTGACAGGGTGAACACTGAAGCTTTCTTT. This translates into CASSFDRVNTEAFF.

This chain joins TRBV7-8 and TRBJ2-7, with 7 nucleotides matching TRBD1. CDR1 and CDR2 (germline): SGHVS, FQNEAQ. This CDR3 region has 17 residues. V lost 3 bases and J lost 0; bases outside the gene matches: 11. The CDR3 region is CASSFLTGAASSYEQYF. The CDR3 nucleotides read TGTGCCAGCAGCTTCCTTACAGGGGCCGCTAGCTCCTACGAGCAGTACTTC.

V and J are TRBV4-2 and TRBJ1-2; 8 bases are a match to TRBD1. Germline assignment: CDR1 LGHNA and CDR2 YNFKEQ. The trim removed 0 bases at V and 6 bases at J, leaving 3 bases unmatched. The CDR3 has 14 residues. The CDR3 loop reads CASSQEAGGHGYTF. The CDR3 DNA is TGTGCCAGCAGCCAAGAGGCAGGGGGCCATGGCTACACCTTC.

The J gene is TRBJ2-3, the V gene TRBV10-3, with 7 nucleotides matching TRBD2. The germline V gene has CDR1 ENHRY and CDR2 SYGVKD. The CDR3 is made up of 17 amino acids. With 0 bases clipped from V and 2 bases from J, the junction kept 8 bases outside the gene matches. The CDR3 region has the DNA TGTGCCATCAGTGAGTCGGGGAAGCGGGGTCTCACAGATACGCAGTATTTT. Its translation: CAISESGKRGLTDTQYF.

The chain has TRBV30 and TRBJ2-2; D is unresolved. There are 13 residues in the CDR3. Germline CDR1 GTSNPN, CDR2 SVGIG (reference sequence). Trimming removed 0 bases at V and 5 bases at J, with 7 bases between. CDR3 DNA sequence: TGTGCCTGGAGTGTACAGCTAACCGGGGAGCTGTTTTTT. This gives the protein CAWSVQLTGELFF.

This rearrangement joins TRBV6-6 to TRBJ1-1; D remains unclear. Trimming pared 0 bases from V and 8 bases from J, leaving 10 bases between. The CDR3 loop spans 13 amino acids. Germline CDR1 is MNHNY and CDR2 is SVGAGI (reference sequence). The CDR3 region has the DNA TGTGCCAGCAGTTACTCGAGCTTTCCCGAAGCTTTCTTT. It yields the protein CASSYSSFPEAFF.